This T cell receptor beta chain was recorded in a study of T cell responses to AZD1222 COVID-19 vaccine. The CDR3 loop spans 15 amino acids. Germline CDR1 MNHEY, CDR2 SMNVEV (reference sequence). V was trimmed by 3 bases and J by 1 base, leaving 12 bases between them. Some clones are missing from TCRdb's copy, which holds only in-frame ones; the method was immunoSEQ multiplex PCR. The sample lists approximately 120,000 clones, roughly nine tenths occurring once. The source material was peripheral blood, sampled on day 0 of AZD1222 vaccination. The receptor's source is an adult in good health. This chain joins TRBV27 and TRBJ2-5; D gene unclear. In DNA, the CDR3 is TGTGCCAGCAGTTTTACGGCAGGTCTCCAAGAGACCCAGTACTTC. Encoded protein: CASSFTAGLQETQYF.